Listed below are T cell receptor beta chains from one sample, sequenced in a study of T-cell reconstitution after alpha-beta-depleted transplantation in children. Via MiXCR, TCRdb re-called the PCR reads, giving one row per CDR3 protein. The table lists around 210,000 distinct CDR3 sequences, 6.6% of them singletons. The material was PBMCs, obtained before TCRalphabeta/CD19-depleted stem cell transplant. The receptors were sampled from a boy between 2 and 15 years old with acute lymphoblastic leukemia, due to receive a stem cell transplant. Both conserved end residues are part of each CDR3. A D gene is named only where the DNA matches it firmly. For some rows the clone size is stated as once, few or many, or as a class when expanded; others skip it.

TRBV5-1	medium-sized	TRBD1	TRBJ1-1	TGCGCCAGCAGCGGACGGGGACAGCAGAACACTGAAGCTTTCTTT	CASSGRGQQNTEAFF
TRBV12-5	many	.	TRBJ2-1	TGTGCTAGTGGTTTTGGGCTAGAGCAGTTCTTC	CASGFGLEQFF
TRBV12-3/TRBV12-4	many	.	TRBJ2-3	TGTGCCAGCAGAAAACAGGCAGATACGCAGTATTTT	CASRKQADTQYF
TRBV6-5	.	.	TRBJ2-7	TGTGCCAGCAGTTCTCGAAAAGGCTCCTACGAGCAGTACTTC	CASSSRKGSYEQYF
TRBV7-8	.	.	TRBJ2-2	TGTGCCAGCAGCTTAGGGGGGTCCAGGACCGGGGAGCTGTTTTTT	CASSLGGSRTGELFF
TRBV5-1	many	.	TRBJ2-3	TGCGCCAGCAGCTTGGGGACAGGGAGGGTGCCGGGGGATACGCAGTATTTT	CASSLGTGRVPGDTQYF
TRBV7-9	.	.	TRBJ2-7	TGTGCCAGCAGCTTAAAGGCCTCGCCCTACGAGCAGTACTTC	CASSLKASPYEQYF
TRBV5-5	many	TRBD1	TRBJ1-4	TGTGCCAGCAGCAGGGACAGGGAAAAACTGTTTTTT	CASSRDREKLFF
TRBV20-1	many	.	TRBJ1-5	TGCAGTGCTAGAAACCGGGACCGTTTAGGGCAGCCCCAGCATTTT	CSARNRDRLGQPQHF
TRBV2	many	.	TRBJ2-5	TGTGCCAGCGGGGCCGGGGGCCAAGAGACCCAGTACTTC	CASGAGGQETQYF
TRBV7-9	many	.	TRBJ2-3	TGTGCCAGCAGCTTTCCAGGGACGGATACGCAGTATTTT	CASSFPGTDTQYF
TRBV28	few	.	TRBJ2-7	TGTGCCAGCAATGGGCCCGGACGCTACGAGCAGTACTTC	CASNGPGRYEQYF
TRBV7-8	.	.	TRBJ2-7	TGTGCCAGCAGCTTTGCCGGGAGTACCGCCTACGAGCAGTACTTC	CASSFAGSTAYEQYF
TRBV21-1	many	.	TRBJ2-7	TGTGCCAGCAGCAAAGCGCTCGCAGAGCAGTACTTC	CASSKALAEQYF
TRBV5-1	few	.	TRBJ1-1	TGCGCCAGCAGCTTCCGTACCAGGGCGGGCGAAGCTTTCTTT	CASSFRTRAGEAFF
TRBV29-1	many	.	TRBJ2-1	TGCAGCGTGACCACGAACGGGCCCTCCAAGTTCTTC	CSVTTNGPSKFF
TRBV5-5	.	TRBD2	TRBJ2-5	TGTGCCAGCAGCTTGGGAGTGGAGGCCGGGGGGGAGACCCAGTACTTC	CASSLGVEAGGETQYF
TRBV28	.	.	TRBJ1-4	TGTGCCAGCAGTTTATGGCCCGGGACACCTAATGAAAAACTGTTTTTT	CASSLWPGTPNEKLFF
TRBV5-5	few	.	TRBJ2-7	TGTGCCAGCAATGGTTTTGCGAGGGGGGTTTACTTC	CASNGFARGVYF
TRBV15	many	.	TRBJ2-3	TGTGCCACCAGCAGTGGGGTGGTGAACACAGATACGCAGTATTTT	CATSSGVVNTDTQYF
TRBV29-1	many	.	TRBJ2-7	TGCAGCGTTGGGGCTACCCTAGGGTACGAGCAGTACTTC	CSVGATLGYEQYF
TRBV5-1	many	.	TRBJ1-5	TGCGCCAGCAGCCCTGGAACAATAGGAGGGAATCAGCCCCAGCATTTT	CASSPGTIGGNQPQHF
TRBV25-1	few	.	TRBJ2-5	TGTGCCAGCAGTGAATTTGACAGTAAAGAGACCCAGTACTTC	CASSEFDSKETQYF
TRBV27	many	TRBD2	TRBJ2-2	TGTGCCAGCAGTTTACTTGGCGGGGGGGCGAACACCGGGGAGCTGTTTTTT	CASSLLGGGANTGELFF
TRBV29-1	.	TRBD1	TRBJ1-1	TGCAGCGTTGCGGGAAAACAGGGGAGAATGGAAGCTTTCTTT	CSVAGKQGRMEAFF
TRBV4-3	few	TRBD2	TRBJ2-5	TGCGCCAGCAGCCACGGAGGGGCCAGCGGGGGACAGACCCAGTACTTC	CASSHGGASGGQTQYF
TRBV20-1	.	.	TRBJ2-5	TGCTGTGCTAGAGGGGCCAGGATCCAAGAGACCCAGTACTTC	CCARGARIQETQYF
TRBV11-2	few	.	TRBJ1-1	TGTGCCAGCAGCTTAAGTACCTTAAACGCTGAAGCTTTCTTT	CASSLSTLNAEAFF
TRBV7-2	many	TRBD2	TRBJ2-7	TGTGCCAGCACCTTCGCGGGAGGCTACGAGCAGTACTTC	CASTFAGGYEQYF
TRBV20-1	many	.	TRBJ2-1	TGCAGTGCTTTAAGGACTCTGGGGGAGCAGTTCTTC	CSALRTLGEQFF
TRBV11-3	once	.	TRBJ2-2	TGTGCCAGCAGCTTCCAAGGGGCGAACACCGGGGAGCTGTTTTTT	CASSFQGANTGELFF
TRBV29-1	many	.	TRBJ1-2	TGCAGCGTTGAAGAGGTGGATCGACGCTACACCTTC	CSVEEVDRRYTF
TRBV6-1	.	TRBD1	TRBJ1-2	TGTGCCAGCAGATCTAAGGGGGCAGGGACCTATGGCTACACCTTC	CASRSKGAGTYGYTF
TRBV14	few	TRBD1	TRBJ2-7	TGTGCCAGCAGCCACGTGGTCCGGGACAGGAAGAATGGGCAGTACTTC	CASSHVVRDRKNGQYF
TRBV5-1	many	.	TRBJ2-1	TGCGCCAGCAGCTCGGAAGCTAGGACAAGAAATGAGCAGTTCTTC	CASSSEARTRNEQFF
TRBV11-2	many	TRBD2	TRBJ2-1	TGTGCCAGCAGCCCTCCCGCGGGGGTCAATGAGCAGTTCTTC	CASSPPAGVNEQFF
TRBV9	few	.	TRBJ2-4	TGTGCCAGCAGCGTAGGTGGGACCAAAAACATTCAGTACTTC	CASSVGGTKNIQYF
TRBV2	.	TRBD1	TRBJ1-2	TGTGCCAGCAGTGGAAGGGACAGGGCGTATGGCTACACCTTC	CASSGRDRAYGYTF
TRBV20-1	few	.	TRBJ1-1	TGCAGTGCTAGATACCGCCGGGGGAACACTGAAGCTTTCTTT	CSARYRRGNTEAFF
TRBV28	many	.	TRBJ1-5	TGTGCCAGCAGTTTATGGCAGGGAGCGCCCCAGCATTTT	CASSLWQGAPQHF
TRBV28	.	TRBD1	TRBJ2-1	TGTGCCAGCAGTCTGACACGGGCAGGGGGTGAGCAGTTCTTC	CASSLTRAGGEQFF
TRBV3-1	many	.	TRBJ1-5	TGTGCCAGCAGCCGCGGGGCCTCGAGTCAGCCCCAGCATTTT	CASSRGASSQPQHF
TRBV12-3/TRBV12-4	many	.	TRBJ2-7	TGTGCCAGCAGTTCGGGCAGGGAAACCTACGAGCAGTACTTC	CASSSGRETYEQYF
TRBV27	many	.	TRBJ2-3	TGTGCCAGCAGTCAATCAGGGGGGAGCACAGATACGCAGTATTTT	CASSQSGGSTDTQYF
TRBV7-2	many	.	TRBJ1-6	TGTGCCAGCAGGTCCGAGGGGGGGTTGAATTCACCCCTCCACTTT	CASRSEGGLNSPLHF
TRBV6-2/TRBV6-3	many	.	TRBJ1-2	TGTGCCAGCAGTTACGGAACAGACTATGGCTACACCTTC	CASSYGTDYGYTF
TRBV29-1	.	TRBD2	TRBJ2-5	TGCAGCGTTGCCACTAGCGGCCAAGAGACCCAGTACTTC	CSVATSGQETQYF
TRBV3-1	many	TRBD1	TRBJ2-4	TGTGCCAGCAGCCCCCACAGGGGACAAAACATTCAGTACTTC	CASSPHRGQNIQYF
TRBV6-2/TRBV6-3	few	.	TRBJ2-7	TGTGCCAGCAGTTACGGGGGACTTATGAAGGGAGGCGGCGAGCAGTACTTC	CASSYGGLMKGGGEQYF
TRBV7-2	few	TRBD1	TRBJ1-6	TGTGCCAGCAACAGACAGGGGGCTGGTAATTCACCCCTCCACTTT	CASNRQGAGNSPLHF
TRBV3-1	few	.	TRBJ1-5	TGTGCCAGCAGCGAGGGCCTTAATAGCAATCAGCCCCAGCATTTT	CASSEGLNSNQPQHF